The clone carrying this T cell receptor (beta chain) has only a few counts. Its matching antigen is unknown. Researchers made TCR beta libraries by using iRepertoire HTBI primers and running Arm-PCR on CDR3 regions. One entry per CDR3 protein, called by TCRdb with MiXCR from the multiplex PCR reads. This sample has 400,000 to 500,000 distinct CDR3 sequences, with 15% found just once. CDR1 WSHSY and CDR2 SAAADI come from the germline V gene. V lost 8 bases and J 0 bases, leaving 10 bases between the germline ends. The CDR3 consists of 13 residues. As to time point: newly diagnosed GD, antithyroid drugs for less than 3 months. PBMCs were the source of the RNA used for TCR sequencing. This sample was taken from a study of regulatory T cells in long-lasting Graves disease. Overall study results and limits: It was in persistent disease that TRBV28, TRBJ1-2 and TRBJ2-5 were favored. Patients with persistent disease shared 2,741 public clonotypes, outpacing the 966 shared by new patients.

The data also belong to a second study, concerning T cells in Graves' hyperthyroidism and ophthalmopathy. In that study: No progression to ophthalmopathy during 18 months of follow-up defined stable disease.

The starting material was peripheral blood mononuclear cells (PBMCs), obtained at new diagnosis, from a patient treated with antithyroid drugs. The chain employs TRBV10-2 and TRBJ1-1, with unresolved D. The TCR sequence derives from a woman aged 25 to 39 with Graves disease. The chain's CDR3 is CASSDGMNTEAFF. The CDR3 nucleotides are TGCGCCAGCTCGGACGGGATGAACACTGAAGCTTTCTTT.